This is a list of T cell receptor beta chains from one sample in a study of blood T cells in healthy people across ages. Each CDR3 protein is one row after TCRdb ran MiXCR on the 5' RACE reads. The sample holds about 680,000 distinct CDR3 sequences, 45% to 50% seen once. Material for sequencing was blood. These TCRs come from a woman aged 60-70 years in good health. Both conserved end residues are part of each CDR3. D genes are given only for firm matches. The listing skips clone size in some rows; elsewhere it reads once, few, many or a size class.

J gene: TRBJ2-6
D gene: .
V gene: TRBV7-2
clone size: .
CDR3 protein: CAGSSRGFRNSGANVLTF
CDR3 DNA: TGTGCCGGCAGCTCCCGGGGATTTCGCAATTCTGGGGCCAACGTCCTGACTTTC

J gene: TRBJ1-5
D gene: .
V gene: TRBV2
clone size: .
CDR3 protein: CASNYEASNQPQHF
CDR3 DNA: TGTGCCAGCAACTACGAAGCTAGCAATCAGCCCCAGCATTTT

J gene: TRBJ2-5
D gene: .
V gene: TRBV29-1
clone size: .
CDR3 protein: CSVEDPRVRETQYF
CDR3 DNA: TGCAGCGTTGAAGATCCGAGGGTCCGGGAGACCCAGTACTTC

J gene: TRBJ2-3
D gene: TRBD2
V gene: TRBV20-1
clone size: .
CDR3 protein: CSALAGGPEHYSTDTQYF
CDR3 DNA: TGCAGTGCTTTAGCGGGAGGGCCCGAACACTATAGCACAGATACGCAGTATTTT

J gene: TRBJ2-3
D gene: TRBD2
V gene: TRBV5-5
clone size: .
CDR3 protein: CASTTAGGPWADTQYF
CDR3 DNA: TGTGCCAGCACCACCGCGGGAGGGCCCTGGGCAGATACGCAGTATTTT

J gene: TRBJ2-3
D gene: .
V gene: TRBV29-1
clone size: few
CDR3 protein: CSGGGPGAEGSTDTQYF
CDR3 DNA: TGCAGCGGGGGAGGTCCCGGGGCGGAAGGTTCAACAGATACGCAGTATTTT

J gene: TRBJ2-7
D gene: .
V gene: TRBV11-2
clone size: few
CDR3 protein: CASSLEGSYYEQYF
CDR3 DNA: TGTGCCAGCAGCTTGGAGGGGTCTTACTACGAGCAGTACTTC

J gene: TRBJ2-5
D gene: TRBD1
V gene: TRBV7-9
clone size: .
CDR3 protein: CASSRRGQGETQYF
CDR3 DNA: TGTGCCAGCAGCCGCAGGGGACAGGGAGAGACCCAGTACTTC

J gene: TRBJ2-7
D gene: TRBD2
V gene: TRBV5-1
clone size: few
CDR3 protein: CASSEYLAGGPYEQYF
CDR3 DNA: TGCGCCAGCAGCGAATATCTAGCGGGAGGACCCTACGAGCAGTACTTC

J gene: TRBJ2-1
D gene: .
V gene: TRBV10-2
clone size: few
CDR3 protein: CASSASAEQFF
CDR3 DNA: TGCGCCAGCAGTGCGAGCGCTGAGCAGTTCTTC

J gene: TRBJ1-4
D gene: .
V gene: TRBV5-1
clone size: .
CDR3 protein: CASSLGQPNEKLFF
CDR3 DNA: TGCGCCAGCAGCCTTGGACAGCCAAATGAAAAACTGTTTTTT

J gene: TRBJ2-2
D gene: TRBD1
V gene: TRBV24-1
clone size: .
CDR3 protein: CATSDFEQGANTWELFF
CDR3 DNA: TGTGCCACCAGTGATTTCGAGCAGGGGGCGAACACCTGGGAGCTGTTTTTT

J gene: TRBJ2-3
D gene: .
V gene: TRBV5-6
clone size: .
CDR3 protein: CASSLTSVDTQYF
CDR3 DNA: TGTGCCAGCAGCTTGACCAGTGTGGATACGCAGTATTTT

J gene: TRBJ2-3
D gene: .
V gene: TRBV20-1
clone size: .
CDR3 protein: CSARDDGISTDTQYF
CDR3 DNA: TGCAGTGCTAGAGACGACGGAATTAGCACAGATACGCAGTATTTT

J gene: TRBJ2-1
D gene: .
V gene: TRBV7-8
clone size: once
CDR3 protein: CASSSTKTTGDEQFF
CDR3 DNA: TGTGCCAGCAGCTCCACAAAGACCACGGGGGATGAGCAGTTCTTC

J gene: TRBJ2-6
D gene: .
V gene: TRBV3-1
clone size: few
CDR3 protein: CASSQDRSGANVLTF
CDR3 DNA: TGTGCCAGCAGCCAGGACAGATCCGGGGCCAACGTCCTGACTTTC

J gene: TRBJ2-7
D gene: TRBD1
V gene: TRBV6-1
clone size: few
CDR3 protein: CASSRDRESQYF
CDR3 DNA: TGTGCCAGCAGTCGGGACAGGGAATCTCAGTACTTC

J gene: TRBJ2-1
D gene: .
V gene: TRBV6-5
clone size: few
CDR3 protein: CASSYTNEQFF
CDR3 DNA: TGTGCCAGCTCTTACACCAATGAGCAGTTCTTC

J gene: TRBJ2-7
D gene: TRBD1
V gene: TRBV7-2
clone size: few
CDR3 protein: CASSLRTGDYEQYF
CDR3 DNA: TGTGCCAGCAGCTTGAGGACAGGGGACTACGAGCAGTACTTC

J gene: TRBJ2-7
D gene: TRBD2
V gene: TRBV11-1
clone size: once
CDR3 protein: CASSLDGSGYNEQYF
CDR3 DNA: TGTGCCAGCAGCTTAGATGGTAGCGGGTACAATGAGCAGTACTTC

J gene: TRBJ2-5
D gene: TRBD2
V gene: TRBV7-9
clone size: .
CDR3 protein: CASSFSTSGGGQETQYF
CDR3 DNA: TGTGCCAGCAGCTTCTCGACTAGCGGGGGGGGGCAAGAGACCCAGTACTTC

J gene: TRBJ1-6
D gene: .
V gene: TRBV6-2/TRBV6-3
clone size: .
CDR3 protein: CASRSYMGTPLHF
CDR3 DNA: TGTGCCAGCAGATCCTACATGGGCACACCCCTCCACTTT

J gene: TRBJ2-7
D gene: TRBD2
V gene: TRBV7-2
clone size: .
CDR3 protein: CASSLSGSNSDREQYF
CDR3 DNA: TGTGCCAGCAGCCTAAGCGGGAGTAATAGCGATCGCGAGCAGTACTTC

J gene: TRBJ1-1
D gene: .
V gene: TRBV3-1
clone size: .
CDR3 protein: CASSLGGGIGTEAFF
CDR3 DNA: TGTGCCAGCAGCCTTGGGGGGGGAATAGGAACTGAAGCTTTCTTT

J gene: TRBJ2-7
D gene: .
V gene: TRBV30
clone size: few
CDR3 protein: CAWSVSQIYEQYF
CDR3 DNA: TGTGCCTGGAGTGTAAGTCAGATCTACGAGCAGTACTTC

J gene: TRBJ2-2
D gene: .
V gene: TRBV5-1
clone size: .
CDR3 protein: CASSWEAGELFF
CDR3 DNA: TGCGCCAGCAGTTGGGAGGCCGGGGAGCTGTTTTTT